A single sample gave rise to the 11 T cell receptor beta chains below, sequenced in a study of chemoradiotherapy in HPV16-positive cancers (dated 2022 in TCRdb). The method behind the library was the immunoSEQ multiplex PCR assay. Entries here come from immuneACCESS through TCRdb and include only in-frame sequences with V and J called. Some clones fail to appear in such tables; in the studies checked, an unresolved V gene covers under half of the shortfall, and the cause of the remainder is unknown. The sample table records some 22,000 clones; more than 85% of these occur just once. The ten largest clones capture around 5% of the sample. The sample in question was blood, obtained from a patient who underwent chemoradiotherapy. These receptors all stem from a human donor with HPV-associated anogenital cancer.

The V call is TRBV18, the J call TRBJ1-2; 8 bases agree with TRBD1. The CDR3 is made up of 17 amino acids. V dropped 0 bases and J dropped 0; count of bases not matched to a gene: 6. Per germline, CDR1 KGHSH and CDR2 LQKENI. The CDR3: CASSPPSGGESNYGYTF. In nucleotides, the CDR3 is TGTGCCAGCTCACCACCGTCAGGGGGCGAATCTAACTATGGCTACACCTTC.

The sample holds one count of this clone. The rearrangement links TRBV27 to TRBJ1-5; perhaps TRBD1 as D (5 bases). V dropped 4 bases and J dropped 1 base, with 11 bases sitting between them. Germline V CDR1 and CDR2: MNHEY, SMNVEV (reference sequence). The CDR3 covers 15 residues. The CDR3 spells CASSSSGLSNQPQHF. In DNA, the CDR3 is TGTGCCAGCAGTTCATCAGGGTTAAGCAATCAGCCCCAGCATTTT.

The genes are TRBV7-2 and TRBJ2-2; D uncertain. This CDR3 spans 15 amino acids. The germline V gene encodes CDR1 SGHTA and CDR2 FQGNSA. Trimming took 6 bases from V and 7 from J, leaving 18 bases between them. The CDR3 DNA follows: TGTGCCAGCAGGGCGTCCTCACGTAGAGGCGGGGAGCTGTTTTTT. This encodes CASRASSRRGGELFF.

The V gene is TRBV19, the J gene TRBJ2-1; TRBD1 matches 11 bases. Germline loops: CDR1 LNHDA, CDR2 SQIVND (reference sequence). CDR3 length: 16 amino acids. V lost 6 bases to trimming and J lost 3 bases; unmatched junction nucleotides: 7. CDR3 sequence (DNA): TGTGCCAGTAGCCAACTCGGGACAGGGGGCTACAATGAGCAGTTCTTC. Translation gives CASSQLGTGGYNEQFF.

The CDR3 bases are TGTGCCAGCAGCCTCGGACGAAGCAATGAGCAGTTCTTC. This translates into CASSLGRSNEQFF. The rearrangement uses TRBV7-8 and TRBJ2-1; unclear D gene. CDR1 SGHVS and CDR2 FQNEAQ come from the germline V gene. The CDR3 covers 13 residues. Trimming took 5 bases from V and 6 from J, leaving 11 bases between them. Together with reference TRBV7-8 and TRBJ2-1, the CDR3 gives the full variable domain: GAGVSQSPRYKVAKRGQDVALRCDPISGHVSLFWYQQALGQGPEFLTYFQNEAQLDKSGLPSDRFFAERPEGSVSTLKIQRTQQEDSAVYLCASSLGRSNEQFFGPGTRLTVL.

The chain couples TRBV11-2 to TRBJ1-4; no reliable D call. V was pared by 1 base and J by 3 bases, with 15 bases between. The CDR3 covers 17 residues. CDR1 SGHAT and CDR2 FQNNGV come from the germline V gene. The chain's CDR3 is CASSLVPSRGPNEKLFF. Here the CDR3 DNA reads TGTGCCAGCAGCTTAGTCCCGAGCCGAGGGCCTAATGAAAAACTGTTTTTT.

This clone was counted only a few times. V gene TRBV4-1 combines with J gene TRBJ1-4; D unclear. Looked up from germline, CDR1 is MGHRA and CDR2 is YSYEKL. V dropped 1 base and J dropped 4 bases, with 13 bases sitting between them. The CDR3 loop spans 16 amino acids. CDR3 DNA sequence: TGCGCCAGCAGCCAAGGAATAAAGGAACTTAATGAAAAACTGTTTTTT. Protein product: CASSQGIKELNEKLFF.

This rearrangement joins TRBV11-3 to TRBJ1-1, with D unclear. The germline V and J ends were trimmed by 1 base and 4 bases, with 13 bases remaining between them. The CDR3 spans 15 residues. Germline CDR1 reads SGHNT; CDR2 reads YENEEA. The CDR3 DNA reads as TGTGCCAGCAGCTTAGCTGGCAGAAGCTCCACTGAAGCTTTCTTT. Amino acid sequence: CASSLAGRSSTEAFF.

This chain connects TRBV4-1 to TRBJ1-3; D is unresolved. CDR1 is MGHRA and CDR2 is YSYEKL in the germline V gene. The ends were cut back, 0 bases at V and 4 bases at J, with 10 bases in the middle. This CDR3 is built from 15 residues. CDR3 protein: CASSQDPGRGNTIYF. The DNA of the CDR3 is TGCGCCAGCAGCCAAGATCCGGGTAGAGGAAACACCATATATTTT.

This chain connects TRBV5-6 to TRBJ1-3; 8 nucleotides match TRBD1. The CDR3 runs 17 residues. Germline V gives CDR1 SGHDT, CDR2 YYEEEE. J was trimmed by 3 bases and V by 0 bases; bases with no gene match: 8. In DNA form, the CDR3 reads TGTGCCAGCAGCTTGGATGGACAGGGTCTGGGTGGAAACACCATATATTTT. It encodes CASSLDGQGLGGNTIYF. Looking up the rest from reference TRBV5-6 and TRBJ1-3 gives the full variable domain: DAGVTQSPTHLIKTRGQQVTLRCSPKSGHDTVSWYQQALGQGPQFIFQYYEEEERQRGNFPDRFSGHQFPNYSSELNVNALLLGDSALYLCASSLDGQGLGGNTIYFGEGSWLTVV.

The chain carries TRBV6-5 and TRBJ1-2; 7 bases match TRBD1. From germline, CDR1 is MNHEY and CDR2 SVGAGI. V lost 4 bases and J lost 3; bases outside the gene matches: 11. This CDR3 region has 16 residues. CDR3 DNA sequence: TGTGCCAGCAGTTCCCATCAACAGGGGATCCACTATGGCTACACCTTC. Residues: CASSSHQQGIHYGYTF.